These 3 T cell receptor beta chains originate from one sample sequenced in a study of shared clonotypes between healthy human individuals. Sequencing used immunoSEQ multiplex PCR; TCRdb keeps in-frame clones, though not all of them. Of under 2.5 million clones in the sample, 85% to 95% were seen once. The specimen was naive CD4+ T cells from PBMCs. The subset was: CD45RA+ positively selected. The origin of the receptors is a man between 18 and 35 years old in good health. Some clones in this sample may be carry-over from other donors' samples.

The chain carries TRBV7-2 and TRBJ2-1, with 9 bases identical to TRBD2. Looked up from germline, CDR1 is SGHTA and CDR2 is FQGNSA. The CDR3 is made up of 18 amino acids. Losses at the gene ends were 0 bases for V and 4 bases for J; bases not matched to a gene: 10. DNA of the CDR3: TGTGCCAGCAGCTTAGCGGCTAGCGGGACAACGGGGTACAATGAGCAGTTCTTC. Protein: CASSLAASGTTGYNEQFF.

V gene TRBV5-4 combines with J gene TRBJ1-3; weak D call: TRBD1 (6 bases). V dropped 3 bases and J dropped 0 bases, with 13 bases sitting between them. The length of the CDR3 is 16 residues. Germline lookup yields CDR1 SGHNT and CDR2 YYREEE (reference sequence). The CDR3 protein is CASSWGHANSGNTIYF. In DNA, the CDR3 is TGTGCCAGCAGCTGGGGACACGCAAACTCTGGAAACACCATATATTTT.

A word on this clone: Other DNA sequences in this sample translate to the same CDR3. This sequence joins TRBV18 and TRBJ2-2; D may be TRBD1 or TRBD2 (5 bases each). Per germline, CDR1 KGHSH and CDR2 LQKENI. The CDR3 is 15 amino acids. V lost 1 base to trimming and J lost 2 bases, with 8 bases between them. This chain's CDR3 is CASSPRDGNTGELFF. CDR3 nucleotides: TGTGCCAGCTCACCACGGGACGGAAACACCGGGGAGCTGTTTTTT.